The 13 T cell receptor beta chains reported below all come from one sample, sequenced in a study. The sorted Tregs were CD4+CD25+CD127-/low cells. TCRdb processed the 5' RACE reads anew with MiXCR; each CDR3 protein has one entry. This sample has more than 55,000 distinct CDR3 sequences; 20% to 25% occur once, and the top ten carry 2.5% to 4%. The specimen was tumor-infiltrating Tregs sorted from the breast tumor. The receptor source for this set is a female donor with breast cancer.

In its sample, this clonotype was seen a few times. V gene TRBV7-9 combines with J gene TRBJ2-3; possibly TRBD1 for D (7 bases). The V end lost 3 bases, the J end lost 0 bases, and 13 bases lay between the germline ends. This CDR3 is built from 16 residues. The germline V gene encodes CDR1 SEHNR and CDR2 FQNEAQ (reference sequence). CDR3 sequence (DNA): TGTGCCAGCAGCTTCAGGGGGAGCGGGAGCACAGATACGCAGTATTTT. It is translated as CASSFRGSGSTDTQYF. The full variable domain, rest sourced from reference TRBV7-9 and TRBJ2-3, is DTGVSQNPRHKITKRGQNVTFRCDPISEHNRLYWYRQTLGQGPEFLTYFQNEAQLEKSRLLSDRFSAERPKGSFSTLEIQRTEQGDSAMYLCASSFRGSGSTDTQYFGPGTRLTVL.

This clonotype was observed a handful of times. The gene calls are TRBV6-5 and TRBJ2-1; 10 nucleotides agree with TRBD2. The germline V gene has CDR1 MNHEY and CDR2 SVGAGI. J lost 7 bases, V lost 9 bases, and 9 bases had no gene match. This CDR3 spans 14 amino acids. Here the CDR3 DNA reads TGTGCCAGTTGCCCTAGCGGGAGTTTTAATGAGCAGTTCTTC. This gives the protein CASCPSGSFNEQFF.

This clonotype came up many times. The V call is TRBV20-1, the J call TRBJ2-7, with D perhaps matching TRBD2 (6 bases). V was cut by 1 base and J by 4 bases, with 14 bases left in between. CDR3 length: 14 residues. Germline values: CDR1 DFQATT, CDR2 SNEGSKA (reference sequence). The CDR3 DNA reads TGCAGTGCTAGAGTAACCAGCGGAGGGTACGAGCAGTACTTC. Translation: CSARVTSGGYEQYF.

The chain employs TRBV6-1 and TRBJ2-7; TRBD1 is a possible D gene (6 bases). CDR3 length equals 14 residues. The germline gives CDR1 MNHNS, CDR2 SASEGT. Trimming pared 4 bases from V and 0 bases from J, leaving 10 bases between. CDR3 nucleotide sequence: TGTGCCAGCAGTGCGGACAGAGTCTCCTACGAGCAGTACTTC. Encoded protein: CASSADRVSYEQYF.

This clonotype was picked up a small number of times. This chain joins TRBV11-1 and TRBJ1-6; D gene uncertain. Between the trimmed V and J ends, which lost 2 bases and 7 bases, there was a span of 9 bases. Germline CDR1 is SGHAT and CDR2 is FQDESV (reference sequence). The CDR3 is 14 residues long. CDR3 sequence reads: CASSLRHGNSPLHF. In DNA form, the CDR3 reads TGTGCCAGCAGCTTAAGGCATGGGAATTCACCCCTCCACTTT. The full variable domain, with the rest looked up from reference TRBV11-1 and TRBJ1-6, is EAEVAQSPRYKITEKSQAVAFWCDPISGHATLYWYRQILGQGPELLVQFQDESVVDDSQLPKDRFSAERLKGVDSTLKIQPAELGDSAMYLCASSLRHGNSPLHFGNGTRLTVT.

This chain connects TRBV5-5 to TRBJ1-4; TRBD1 is a possible D gene (6 bases). Trimming cost V 4 bases and J 6 bases, with 13 bases left between them. Germline lookup yields CDR1 SGHKS and CDR2 YYEKEE (reference sequence). The CDR3 runs 14 residues. The CDR3 nucleotides read TGTGCCAGCAGCCGGGGGGCTGTGGATGAAAAACTGTTTTTT. Protein: CASSRGAVDEKLFF.

The chain has TRBV30 and TRBJ2-1; D is uncertain. CDR1 and CDR2 (germline): GTSNPN, SVGIG (reference sequence). The CDR3 extends over 15 amino acids. V was shortened by 0 bases and J by 8 bases, with 17 bases between the two germline ends. The chain's CDR3 is CAWSVRDTSRDEQFF. The CDR3 DNA reads TGTGCCTGGAGTGTACGAGACACCAGTCGGGATGAGCAGTTCTTC.

The V call is TRBV5-5, the J call TRBJ2-7; TRBD1 aligns across 7 bases. Germline CDR1 reads SGHKS; CDR2 reads YYEKEE (reference sequence). The V and J ends lost 4 bases and 4 bases, in that order; junction bases with no gene match: 14. The length of the CDR3 is 16 residues. CDR3 DNA sequence: TGTGCCAGCAGCCTCTGGACAGGCCAACGGAGGTACGAGCAGTACTTC. Translation: CASSLWTGQRRYEQYF. The whole variable domain, filled in from reference TRBV5-5 and TRBJ2-7, reads DAGVTQSPTHLIKTRGQQVTLRCSPISGHKSVSWYQQVLGQGPQFIFQYYEKEERGRGNFPDRFSARQFPNYSSELNVNALLLGDSALYLCASSLWTGQRRYEQYFGPGTRLTVT.

A few counts support this clonotype. DNA for the CDR3: TGCGCCAGCGGCGATACAGATACGCAGTATTTT. This codes for CASGDTDTQYF. V gene TRBV5-1 combines with J gene TRBJ2-3; D gene unclear. The CDR3 loop spans 11 amino acids. In germline, CDR1 is SGHRS, CDR2 YFSETQ. Trimming pared 7 bases from V and 3 bases from J, leaving 6 bases between.

This chain uses TRBV28 with TRBJ1-1; D is undetermined. Germline CDR1 reads MDHEN; CDR2 reads SYDVKM. V lost 6 bases, J lost 0 bases, and 5 bases lay in between. This CDR3 has 12 amino acids. CDR3 in amino acids: CASRVLNTEAFF. CDR3 in DNA: TGTGCCAGCAGGGTTCTGAACACTGAAGCTTTCTTT.

As for this clonotype: This may stem from a read error, because a much larger clone lies one nucleotide away. V is TRBV7-2 and J is TRBJ2-1; D gene unclear. Germline loops: CDR1 SGHTA, CDR2 FQGNSA. The germline V and J ends were trimmed by 2 bases and 5 bases, with 13 bases remaining between them. The CDR3 length is 15 residues. As DNA, the CDR3 is TGTGCCAGCAGCTTAAGGGCCGCCTTCAACAATGAGCAGTTCTTC. As protein: CASSLRAAFNNEQFF.

The chain links TRBV20-1 to TRBJ1-2; D is unclear. Germline V lookup: CDR1 DFQATT, CDR2 SNEGSKA (reference sequence). Trimming took 6 bases from V and 3 from J, leaving 17 bases between them. The CDR3 covers 14 residues. The CDR3 sequence: CSAETGRPDYGYTF. The CDR3 DNA reads as TGCAGTGCCGAAACGGGCAGGCCCGACTATGGCTACACCTTC.

This clonotype was seen only a few times. This may arise from a read error, as a much more abundant clone is one base away. The CDR3 protein is CASNLREANYGYTF. In DNA, the CDR3 is TGCGCCAGCAACTTGAGGGAAGCTAACTATGGCTACACCTTC. This chain joins TRBV5-1 and TRBJ1-2; D remains ambiguous. This CDR3 spans 14 amino acids. Germline CDR1 and CDR2: SGHRS and YFSETQ.